The clone carrying this T cell receptor beta chain came up many times. Its antigen is unknown. This entry is derived from a study of early T cells in non-severe SARS-CoV-2 infection. Study overall: Sequenced material consisted of bulk RNA (from unsorted whole blood), and chains were unpaired.

Individually, cDNA molecules had unique molecular identifiers attached to them. TCRdb recomputed calls from the 5' RACE reads with MiXCR, one row per CDR3 protein. The table has tens of thousands of distinct CDR3 sequences, under 5.5% seen once. V was cut by 0 bases and J by 0 bases, with 12 bases left in between. The CDR3 is 17 residues long. Germline CDR1 and CDR2: MNHEY and SVGAGI. Findings and caveats of the study: Matching with VDJdb favored anti-spike CD8 responses (missing private and CD4 specificities).

The source was whole blood, collected at baseline. The origin of this receptor is an adult who was a healthcare worker with PCR-confirmed SARS-CoV-2 infection or an uninfected control (not recorded which). The chain recombines TRBV6-5 with TRBJ2-1, with no clear D. CDR3 region: CASSYSDRLSSYNEQFF. The CDR3 DNA sequence: TGTGCCAGCAGTTACTCGGATAGACTGAGCTCCTACAATGAGCAGTTCTTC.